These 11 T cell receptor beta chains were all obtained from the same sample, sequenced in a study of vaccination effects on CD4 cells after COVID-19. Only in-frame clones appear in the TCRdb table, and some are missing; sequencing was by immunoSEQ multiplex PCR. The table has some 28,000 clones, more than 55% seen once. Which antigens these TCRs recognize remains unknown. CD4+ T cell isolation took place after approximately 11 days of culture. The starting material was CD4+ T cells from PBMCs cultured without peptide, obtained before COVID-19 vaccination. These receptors all come from a human donor who received a COVID-19 vaccine.

In this sample, this clone turned up once. The V and J genes are TRBV6-5 and TRBJ1-2; 7 nucleotides line up with TRBD1. CDR1 is MNHEY, CDR2 SVGAGI, per germline. V lost 6 bases to trimming and J lost 2 bases; unmatched junction nucleotides: 6. The length of the CDR3 is 14 residues. The CDR3 sequence: CASSRDSENYGYTF. In nucleotides, the CDR3 is TGTGCCAGCAGCCGGGACAGTGAAAACTATGGCTACACCTTC.

The chain links TRBV2 to TRBJ2-7; D uncertain. V lost 4 bases, J lost 6 bases, and 10 bases lay in between. The CDR3 consists of 12 residues. Germline values: CDR1 SNHLY, CDR2 FYNNEI. The CDR3 sequence: CASSANPLEQYF. DNA of the CDR3: TGTGCCAGCAGTGCTAACCCGCTCGAGCAGTACTTC.

This clone was observed a few times. This rearrangement joins TRBV7-2 to TRBJ1-5; D is perhaps TRBD1 (6 bases). CDR1 is SGHTA and CDR2 is FQGNSA in the germline V gene. Deletions cut 8 bases from V and 2 bases from J, with 10 bases between. CDR3 length: 13 residues. CDR3 residues: CASSGVGNQPQHF. Written as DNA, the CDR3 is TGTGCCAGCTCAGGGGTGGGCAATCAGCCCCAGCATTTT.

This chain uses TRBV25-1 with TRBJ1-1; D not certain. Trimming took 3 bases from V and 3 from J, leaving 8 bases between them. This CDR3 contains 13 residues. Germline lookup yields CDR1 MGHDK and CDR2 SYGVNS. CDR3 nucleotide sequence: TGTGCCAGCAGTGAGGGTACGTACACTGAAGCTTTCTTT. It yields the protein CASSEGTYTEAFF.

A single count supports this clone. This chain uses TRBV19 with TRBJ2-7, with D hard to call. Germline values: CDR1 LNHDA, CDR2 SQIVND (reference sequence). The CDR3 runs to 15 residues. With 5 bases removed from V and 0 bases from J, the gap between germline ends came to 14 bases. DNA of the CDR3: TGTGCCAGTAGTTATTGGGCGCGGAACTCCTACGAGCAGTACTTC. This codes for CASSYWARNSYEQYF.

The chain recombines TRBV6-1 with TRBJ1-3; TRBD1 is a possible D gene (5 bases). Germline-derived CDR1 and CDR2 are MNHNS and SASEGT. Trimming removed 2 bases from V and 4 bases from J, with 12 bases in between. The CDR3 runs 15 residues. The CDR3 reads CASSELGRGGNTIYF. In DNA, the CDR3 is TGTGCCAGCAGTGAATTGGGCCGGGGGGGAAACACCATATATTTT.

This clone was observed once. The CDR3 region is CASSFGTGDYTF. Written as DNA, the CDR3 is TGCGCCAGCAGCTTCGGGACAGGAGACTACACCTTC. J is TRBJ1-2 and V is TRBV5-1; 8 bases map to TRBD1. After removal of 2 bases from V and 10 bases from J, the junction contained 4 bases not matched to a gene. CDR3 length: 12 residues. Per the germline V gene, CDR1 is SGHRS and CDR2 is YFSETQ.

The chain is built from TRBV24-1 and TRBJ2-1; 8 bases agree with TRBD2. Trimming removed 6 bases from V and 9 bases from J; junction bases left unmatched: 6. The CDR3 has 13 amino acids. Germline V lookup: CDR1 KGHDR, CDR2 SFDVKD. The CDR3 DNA sequence: TGTGCCACCAGTTGGAAGCGGGAGTCTGAGCAGTTCTTC. Translation: CATSWKRESEQFF.

This clone showed up just a few times. The chain links TRBV10-3 to TRBJ1-5, with no clear D. The germline gives CDR1 ENHRY, CDR2 SYGVKD. Trimming took off 3 bases at V and 4 bases at J, with 7 bases between the two ends. The length of the CDR3 is 13 residues. This CDR3 is CAISDDGNQPQHF. DNA for the CDR3: TGTGCCATCAGTGACGACGGAAATCAGCCCCAGCATTTT.

The V call is TRBV11-2, the J call TRBJ2-5; 8 bases align to TRBD2. V was clipped by 5 bases and J by 8 bases; unmatched bases: 13. Germline V gene lookup returns CDR1 SGHAT and CDR2 FQNNGV. CDR3 length equals 15 residues. CDR3 sequence (DNA): TGTGCCAGCAGCATCTCCGGGACTAGTGCACCCACCCAGTACTTC. This codes for CASSISGTSAPTQYF.

V and J are TRBV5-1 and TRBJ2-5; weak D call: TRBD2 (7 bases). V was shortened by 5 bases and J by 3 bases, with 17 bases between the two germline ends. Germline CDR1 and CDR2: SGHRS and YFSETQ. The CDR3 length is 15 residues. CDR3 in amino acids: CASSNLPGGEETQYF. The CDR3, as DNA: TGCGCCAGCAGTAACCTCCCGGGGGGCGAAGAGACCCAGTACTTC.